This TCR beta chain came from a study of vaccination and CD4 T cells after COVID-19. At the level of the study: Convalescent cases consisted of six males and four females, of whom two were Hispanic.

Only a few counts were recorded for this clonotype. Its antigen is not known. Findings of the study overall: For convalescent patients, 304 of the 307 vaccine-specific clones analyzed were classified as spike mono-reactive.

Treatment here: approximately 11-day PBMC culture with coronavirus spike peptide pools or control peptides (ViraFEST assay). CD4+ T cells of the unexposed donor were collected before the COVID-19 pandemic (2011-2018). The Oncomine TCR Beta short-read assay generated sequence data from the DNA of cultured CD4+ T cells. The authors extracted genomic DNA from cultured CD4+ T cells. MiXCR was run by TCRdb on the PCR reads, yielding one entry per CDR3 protein. This sample has about 7,400 distinct CDR3 sequences, with more than 35% found just once. Sample: CD4+ T cells from blood, cultured in vitro. The sequence was obtained from a human donor in good health.

This CDR3 is CASSFQETNSPLHF. CDR3 DNA sequence: TGTGCCAGCAGTTTTCAGGAAACTAATTCACCCCTCCACTTT. The V gene is TRBV6-2 or TRBV6-3, the J gene TRBJ1-6; D is ambiguous. The V and J ends lost 4 bases and 6 bases respectively, with 10 bases between them. The germline V gene has CDR1 MNHEY and CDR2 SVGEGT. The CDR3 sequence is 14 residues long.